This TCR beta chain was profiled in a study of blood T cell repertoires in COVID-19 (dated by TCRdb to about 2020). Some background on the complete study: Samples covering the acute and convalescent phases of COVID-19 were provided by collaborators in the United States, Italy and Spain. The prospective study material was composed of cDNA or gDNA derived from T cells, B-cell-depleted T cells, or PBMCs. Deeply sampled blood TCRbeta repertoires from subjects exposed to, actively infected with, or recovered from COVID-19 were included in the dataset. The repertoires were made available in a free public database intended to serve as a resource for research on the immune response to SARS-CoV-2. The samples were drawn from two sources: the first 160 participants of the ongoing ImmuneRACE study, and 1,000 to 1,500 subjects contributed by 6 global collaborators. Nearly every sample came with metadata listing a de-identified subject ID, COVID-19 status, age in years and sex. HLA class I and class II types, where available, came from metadata supplied by the sample provider rather than from assay-based typing. Broader findings and caveats from the paper: The quantity of clinical and demographic metadata differed by source and by participant and was supplied without curation.

V loses 1 base, J loses 15 bases, and the germline ends lie 16 bases apart. As encoded in the germline V gene (reference sequence), CDR1 is LGHDT while CDR2 is YNNKEL. Inclusive of the bounding cysteine and phenylalanine, the CDR3 is 14 residues long. Of the read, only the CDR3 DNA is kept; its 42 bases are in frame from base 1. A note on this clone: Its specific antigen is unknown. No per-base quality is available; no much larger clone lies one base away.

TCRbeta CDR3 regions were amplified from genomic DNA by means of the immunoSEQ Assay, a bias-controlled multiplex PCR. On the study's bioinformatics: The number of nucleated cells in each sample was estimated from the amplification of reference gene primers within the assay. Sequence reads were collapsed and filtered to measure the absolute abundance of every unique TCRbeta CDR3 rearrangement. For each sample, productive Simpson clonality was calculated as the square root of Simpson's diversity index across productive rearrangements. TCRdb obtained this table from immuneACCESS and retained in-frame rearrangements with V and J assigned. These tables miss some clones; where compared with another copy, unresolved V genes account for less than half of the shortfall, and the remainder is unexplained. V and J calls plus clone size are reproduced from that table; the DNA served to infer D and trimming. A total of approximately 170,000 clones appear in this sample, about 86% of them only once. The leading ten clones occupy more than 3% of the sample.

Whole blood was collected in K2EDTA tubes by collaborating institutions according to the institutions' own protocols. For TCRbeta analysis, collaborators shipped samples as frozen whole blood, isolated PBMCs, or DNA extracted from either of those sample types. The sequenced sample consisted of peripheral blood. The chain is assembled from TRBV3-1 (or the pseudogene TRBV3-2) and TRBJ1-6; the D gene cannot be resolved reliably. The TCR comes from a woman aged 70-85 years with acute or convalescent COVID-19. The nucleotide sequence reads TGTGCCAGCAGCCAAGTCAGCGGCAACGTACTCCTCCACTTT. Its protein is CASSQVSGNVLLHF.